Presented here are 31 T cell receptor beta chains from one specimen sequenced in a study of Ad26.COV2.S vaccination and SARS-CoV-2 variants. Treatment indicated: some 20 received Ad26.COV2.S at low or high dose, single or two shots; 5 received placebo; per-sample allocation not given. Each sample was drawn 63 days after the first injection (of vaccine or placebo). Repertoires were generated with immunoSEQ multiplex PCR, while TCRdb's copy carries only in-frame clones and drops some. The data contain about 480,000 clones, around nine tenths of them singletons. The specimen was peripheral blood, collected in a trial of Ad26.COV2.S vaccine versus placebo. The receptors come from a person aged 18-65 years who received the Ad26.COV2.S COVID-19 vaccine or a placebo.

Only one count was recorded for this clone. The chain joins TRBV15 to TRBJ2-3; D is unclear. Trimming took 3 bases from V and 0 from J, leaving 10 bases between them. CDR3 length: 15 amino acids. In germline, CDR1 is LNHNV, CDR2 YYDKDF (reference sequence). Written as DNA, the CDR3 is TGTGCCACCAGCAGGAAGCCCCCTAGCACAGATACGCAGTATTTT. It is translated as CATSRKPPSTDTQYF. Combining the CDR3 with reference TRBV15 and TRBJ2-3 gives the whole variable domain DAMVIQNPRYQVTQFGKPVTLSCSQTLNHNVMYWYQQKSSQAPKLLFHYYDKDFNNEADTPDNFQSRRPNTSFCFLDIRSPGLGDTAMYLCATSRKPPSTDTQYFGPGTRLTVL.

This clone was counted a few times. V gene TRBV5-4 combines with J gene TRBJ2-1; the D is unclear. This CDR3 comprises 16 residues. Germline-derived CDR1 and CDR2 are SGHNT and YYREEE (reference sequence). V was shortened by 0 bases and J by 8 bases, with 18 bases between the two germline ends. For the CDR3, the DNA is TGTGCCAGCAGCTTGGGTGCTAGTACATCCGGATATGAGCAGTTCTTC. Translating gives CASSLGASTSGYEQFF.

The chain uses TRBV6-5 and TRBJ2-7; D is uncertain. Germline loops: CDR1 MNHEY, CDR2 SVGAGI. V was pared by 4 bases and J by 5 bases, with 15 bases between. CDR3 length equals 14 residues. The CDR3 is CASSLGVLLNEQYF. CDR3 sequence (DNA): TGTGCCAGCAGTTTAGGTGTTCTCCTTAACGAGCAGTACTTC.

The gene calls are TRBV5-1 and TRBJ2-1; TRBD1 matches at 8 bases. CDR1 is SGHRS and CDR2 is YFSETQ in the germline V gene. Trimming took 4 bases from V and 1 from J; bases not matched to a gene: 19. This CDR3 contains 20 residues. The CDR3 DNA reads TGCGCCAGCAGCCCTGACAGGGGCGGCGTTCGGTTAGTGTCCTACAATGAGCAGTTCTTC. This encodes CASSPDRGGVRLVSYNEQFF.

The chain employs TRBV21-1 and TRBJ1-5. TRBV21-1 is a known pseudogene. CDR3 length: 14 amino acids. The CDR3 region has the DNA TGTGCCAGCAGCAAAGGGGGGGGGCATCAGCCCCAGCATTTT. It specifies CASSKGGGHQPQHF.

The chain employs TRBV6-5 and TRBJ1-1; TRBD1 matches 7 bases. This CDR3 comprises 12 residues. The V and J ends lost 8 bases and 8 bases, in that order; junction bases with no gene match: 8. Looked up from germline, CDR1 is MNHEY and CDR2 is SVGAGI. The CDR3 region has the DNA TGTGCCAGCCTTTGGGACAGTCTAGAAGCTTTCTTT. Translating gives CASLWDSLEAFF.

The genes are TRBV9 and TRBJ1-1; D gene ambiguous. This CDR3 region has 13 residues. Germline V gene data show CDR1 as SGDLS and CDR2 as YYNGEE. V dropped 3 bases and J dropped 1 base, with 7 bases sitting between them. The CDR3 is CASSEHPNTEAFF. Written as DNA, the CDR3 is TGTGCCAGCAGCGAACACCCGAACACTGAAGCTTTCTTT.

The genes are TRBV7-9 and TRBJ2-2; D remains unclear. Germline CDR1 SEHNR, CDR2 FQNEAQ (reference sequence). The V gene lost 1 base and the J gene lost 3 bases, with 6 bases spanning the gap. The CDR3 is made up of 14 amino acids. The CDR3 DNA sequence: TGTGCCAGCAGCTTAGGTATCCACACCGGGGAGCTGTTTTTT. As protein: CASSLGIHTGELFF.

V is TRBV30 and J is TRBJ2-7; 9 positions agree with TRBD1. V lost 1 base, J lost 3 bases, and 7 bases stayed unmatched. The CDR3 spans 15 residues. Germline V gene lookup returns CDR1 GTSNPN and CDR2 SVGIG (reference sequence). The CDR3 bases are TGTGCCTGGAGTGCCGGGACAGGGATTATCTACGAGCAGTACTTC. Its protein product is CAWSAGTGIIYEQYF. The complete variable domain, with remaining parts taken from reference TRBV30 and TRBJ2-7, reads SQTIHQWPATLVQPVGSPLSLECTVEGTSNPNLYWYRQAAGRGLQLLFYSVGIGQISSEVPQNLSASRPQDRQFILSSKKLLLSDSGFYLCAWSAGTGIIYEQYFGPGTRLTVT.

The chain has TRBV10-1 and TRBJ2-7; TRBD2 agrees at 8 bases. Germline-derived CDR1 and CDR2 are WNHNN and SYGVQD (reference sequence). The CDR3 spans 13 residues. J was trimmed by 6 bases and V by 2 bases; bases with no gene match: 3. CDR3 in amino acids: CASSETGGCEQYF. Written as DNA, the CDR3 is TGCGCCAGCAGTGAGACGGGAGGGTGCGAGCAGTACTTC.

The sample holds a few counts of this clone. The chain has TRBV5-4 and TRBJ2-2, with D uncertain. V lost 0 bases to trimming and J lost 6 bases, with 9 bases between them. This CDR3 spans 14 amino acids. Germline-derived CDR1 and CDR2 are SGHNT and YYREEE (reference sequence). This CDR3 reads CASSLGYKAGELFF. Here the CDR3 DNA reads TGTGCCAGCAGCTTGGGGTACAAGGCCGGGGAGCTGTTTTTT. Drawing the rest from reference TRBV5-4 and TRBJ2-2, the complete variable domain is ETGVTQSPTHLIKTRGQQVTLRCSSQSGHNTVSWYQQALGQGPQFIFQYYREEENGRGNFPPRFSGLQFPNYSSELNVNALELDDSALYLCASSLGYKAGELFFGEGSRLTVL.

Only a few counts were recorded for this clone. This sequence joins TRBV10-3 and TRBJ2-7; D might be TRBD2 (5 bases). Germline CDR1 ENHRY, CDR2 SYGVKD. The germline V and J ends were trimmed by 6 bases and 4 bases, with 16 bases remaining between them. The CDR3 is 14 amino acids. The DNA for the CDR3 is TGTGCCATCAGGCGGGTCCTTGGCACTTACGAGCAGTACTTC. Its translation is CAIRRVLGTYEQYF.

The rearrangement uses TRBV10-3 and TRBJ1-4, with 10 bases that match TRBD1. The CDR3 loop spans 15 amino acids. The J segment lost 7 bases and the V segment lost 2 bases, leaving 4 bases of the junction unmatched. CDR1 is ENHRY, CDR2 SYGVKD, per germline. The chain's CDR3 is CAISETTGGGEKLFF. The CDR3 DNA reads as TGTGCCATCAGTGAGACGACAGGGGGCGGTGAAAAACTGTTTTTT.

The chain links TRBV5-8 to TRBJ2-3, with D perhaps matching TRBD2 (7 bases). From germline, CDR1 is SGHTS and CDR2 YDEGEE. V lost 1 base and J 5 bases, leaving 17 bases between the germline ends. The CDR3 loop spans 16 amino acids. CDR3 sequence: CASSLTGRGVVDTQYF. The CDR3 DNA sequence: TGTGCCAGCAGCTTGACAGGGAGGGGAGTTGTAGATACGCAGTATTTT.

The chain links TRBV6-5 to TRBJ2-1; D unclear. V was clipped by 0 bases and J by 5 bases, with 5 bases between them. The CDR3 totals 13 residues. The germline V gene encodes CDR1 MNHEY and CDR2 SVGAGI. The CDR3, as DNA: TGTGCCAGCAGTTACTCGACGGACAATGAGCAGTTCTTC. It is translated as CASSYSTDNEQFF.

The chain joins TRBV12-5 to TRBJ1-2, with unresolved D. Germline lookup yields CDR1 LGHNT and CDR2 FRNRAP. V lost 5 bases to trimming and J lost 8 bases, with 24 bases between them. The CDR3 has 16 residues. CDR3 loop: CASGVGHRDPRGGYTF. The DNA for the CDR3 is TGTGCTAGTGGTGTGGGCCACCGGGATCCCCGAGGAGGCTACACCTTC.

CDR3 bases: TGTGCCAGCAGCACGAGCGGGACTAGCTCGGGTGAGCAGTTCTTC. It encodes CASSTSGTSSGEQFF. V gene TRBV7-3 combines with J gene TRBJ2-1; 9 bases fit TRBD2. This CDR3 has 15 residues. The junction had 11 bases not matched to a gene; V was cut back by 5 bases and J by 9 bases. Germline V lookup: CDR1 SGHTA, CDR2 FQGTGA.

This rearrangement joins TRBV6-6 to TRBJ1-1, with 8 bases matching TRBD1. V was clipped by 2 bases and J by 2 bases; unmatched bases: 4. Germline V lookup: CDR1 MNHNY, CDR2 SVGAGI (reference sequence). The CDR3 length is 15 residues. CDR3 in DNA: TGTGCCAGCAGTTACCCGACAGGGGTCAACACTGAAGCTTTCTTT. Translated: CASSYPTGVNTEAFF.

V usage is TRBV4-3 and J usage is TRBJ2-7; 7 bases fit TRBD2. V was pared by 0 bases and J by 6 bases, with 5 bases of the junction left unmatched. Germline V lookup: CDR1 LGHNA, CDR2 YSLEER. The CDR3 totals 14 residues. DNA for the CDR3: TGCGCCAGCAGCCAAGACGGGACTACTGGCGAGCAGTACTTC. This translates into CASSQDGTTGEQYF.

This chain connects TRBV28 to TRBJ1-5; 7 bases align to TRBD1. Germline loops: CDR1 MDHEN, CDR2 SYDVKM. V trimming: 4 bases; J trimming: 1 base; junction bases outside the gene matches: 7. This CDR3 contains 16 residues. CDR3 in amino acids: CASSSLYRGSNQPQHF. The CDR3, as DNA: TGTGCCAGCAGTTCGCTATACAGGGGAAGCAATCAGCCCCAGCATTTT. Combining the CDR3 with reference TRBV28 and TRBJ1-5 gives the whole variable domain DVKVTQSSRYLVKRTGEKVFLECVQDMDHENMFWYRQDPGLGLRLIYFSYDVKMKEKGDIPEGYSVSREKKERFSLILESASTNQTSMYLCASSSLYRGSNQPQHFGDGTRLSIL.

The CDR3 DNA reads as TGTGCCAGCAGTTACTCGGATGCGGCAGGGGGGGAGACCCAGTACTTC. Protein sequence: CASSYSDAAGGETQYF. This rearrangement joins TRBV6-5 to TRBJ2-5, with D possibly TRBD1 on 7 matching bases. There are 16 residues in the CDR3. Trimming pared 0 bases from V and 5 bases from J, leaving 16 bases between. Germline lookup yields CDR1 MNHEY and CDR2 SVGAGI.

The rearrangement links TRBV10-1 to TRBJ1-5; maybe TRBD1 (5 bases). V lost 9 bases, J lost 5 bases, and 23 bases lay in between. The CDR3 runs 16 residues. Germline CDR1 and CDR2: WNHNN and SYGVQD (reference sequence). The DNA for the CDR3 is TGCGCCAGTCCCGATGTGGGGGTCTCCGTCCATCAGCCCCAGCATTTT. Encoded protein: CASPDVGVSVHQPQHF.

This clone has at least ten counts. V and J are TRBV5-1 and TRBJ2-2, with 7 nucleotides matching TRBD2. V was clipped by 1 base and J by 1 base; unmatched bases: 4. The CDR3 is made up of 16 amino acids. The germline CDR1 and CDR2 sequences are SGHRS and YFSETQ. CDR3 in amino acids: CASSLIPGGNTGELFF. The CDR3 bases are TGCGCCAGCAGCTTGATTCCGGGAGGGAACACCGGGGAGCTGTTTTTT.

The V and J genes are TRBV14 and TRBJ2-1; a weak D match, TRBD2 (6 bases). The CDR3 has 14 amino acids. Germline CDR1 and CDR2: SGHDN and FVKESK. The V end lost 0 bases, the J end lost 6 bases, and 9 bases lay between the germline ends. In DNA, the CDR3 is TGTGCCAGCAGCCAAGAACGGCGGGGCAATGAGCAGTTCTTC. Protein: CASSQERRGNEQFF.

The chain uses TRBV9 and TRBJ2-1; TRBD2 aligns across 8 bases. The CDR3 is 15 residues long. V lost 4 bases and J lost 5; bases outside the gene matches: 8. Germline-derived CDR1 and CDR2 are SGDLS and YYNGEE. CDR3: CASSKSGSPHNEQFF. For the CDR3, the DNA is TGTGCCAGCAGCAAAAGCGGGAGTCCCCACAATGAGCAGTTCTTC.

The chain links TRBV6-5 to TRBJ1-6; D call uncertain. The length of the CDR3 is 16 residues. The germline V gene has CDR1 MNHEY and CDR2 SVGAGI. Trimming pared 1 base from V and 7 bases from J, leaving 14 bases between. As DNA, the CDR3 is TGTGCCAGCAGTTACTGGTCAGTGGTGAGGAATTCACCCCTCCACTTT. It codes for CASSYWSVVRNSPLHF.

The CDR3 sequence: CASNPGTGAPEAFF. CDR3 DNA sequence: TGTGCCAGTAACCCCGGGACAGGGGCCCCTGAAGCTTTCTTT. This chain uses TRBV19 with TRBJ1-1, with 10 bases aligning to TRBD1. Germline-derived CDR1 and CDR2 are LNHDA and SQIVND (reference sequence). The CDR3 runs 14 residues. Losses at the gene ends were 7 bases for V and 6 bases for J; bases not matched to a gene: 8.

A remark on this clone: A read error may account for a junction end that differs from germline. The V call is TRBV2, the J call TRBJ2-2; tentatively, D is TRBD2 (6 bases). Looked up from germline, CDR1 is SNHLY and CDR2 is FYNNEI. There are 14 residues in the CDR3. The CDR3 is CASIEAGLPGELFF. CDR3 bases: TGTGCCAGCATTGAAGCGGGTCTTCCCGGGGAGCTGTTTTTT.

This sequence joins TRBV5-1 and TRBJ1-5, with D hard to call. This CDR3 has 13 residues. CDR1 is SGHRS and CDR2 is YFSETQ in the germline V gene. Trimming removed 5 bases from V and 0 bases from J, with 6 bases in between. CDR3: CASRFFSNQPQHF. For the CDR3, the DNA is TGCGCCAGCAGGTTTTTTAGCAATCAGCCCCAGCATTTT.

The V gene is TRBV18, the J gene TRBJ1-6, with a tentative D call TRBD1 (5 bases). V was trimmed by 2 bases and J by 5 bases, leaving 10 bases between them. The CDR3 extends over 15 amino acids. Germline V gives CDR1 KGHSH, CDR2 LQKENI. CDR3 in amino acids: CASSPRTGDNSPLHF. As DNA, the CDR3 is TGTGCCAGCTCACCAAGGACGGGGGATAATTCACCCCTCCACTTT. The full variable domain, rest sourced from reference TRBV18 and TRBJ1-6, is NAGVMQNPRHLVRRRGQEARLRCSPMKGHSHVYWYRQLPEEGLKFMVYLQKENIIDESGMPKERFSAEFPKEGPSILRIQQVVRGDSAAYFCASSPRTGDNSPLHFGNGTRLTVT.

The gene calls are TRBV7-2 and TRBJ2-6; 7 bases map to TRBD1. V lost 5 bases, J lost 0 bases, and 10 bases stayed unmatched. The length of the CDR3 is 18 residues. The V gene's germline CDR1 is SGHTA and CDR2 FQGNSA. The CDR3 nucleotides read TGTGCCAGCAGCCCCTGGACAGGACTTTCCTCTGGGGCCAACGTCCTGACTTTC. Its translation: CASSPWTGLSSGANVLTF.